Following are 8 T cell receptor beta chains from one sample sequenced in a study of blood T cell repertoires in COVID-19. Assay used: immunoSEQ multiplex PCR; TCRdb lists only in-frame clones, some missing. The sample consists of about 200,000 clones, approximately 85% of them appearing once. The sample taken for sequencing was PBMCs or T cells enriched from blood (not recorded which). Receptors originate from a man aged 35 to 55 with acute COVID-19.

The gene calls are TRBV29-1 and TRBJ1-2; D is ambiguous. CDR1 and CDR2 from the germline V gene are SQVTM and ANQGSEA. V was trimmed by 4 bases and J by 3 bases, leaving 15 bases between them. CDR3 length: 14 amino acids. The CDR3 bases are TGCAGCGTTGGCTCCAGCGCTTATCACTATGGCTACACCTTC. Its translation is CSVGSSAYHYGYTF.

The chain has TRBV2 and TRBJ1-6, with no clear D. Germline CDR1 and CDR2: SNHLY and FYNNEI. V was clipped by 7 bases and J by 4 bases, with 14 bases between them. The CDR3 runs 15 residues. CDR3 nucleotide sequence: TGTGCCAGCATGAGGGAATCCCTTTATAATTCACCCCTCCACTTT. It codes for CASMRESLYNSPLHF.

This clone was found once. The CDR3 bases are TGTGCCAGCAGCTCCCTCCGGGTAGAGACCCAGTACTTC. Its translation is CASSSLRVETQYF. The chain couples TRBV5-5 to TRBJ2-5; D uncertain. The CDR3 contains 13 residues. Trimming pared 3 bases from V and 4 bases from J, leaving 10 bases between. CDR1 SGHKS and CDR2 YYEKEE come from the germline V gene (reference sequence).

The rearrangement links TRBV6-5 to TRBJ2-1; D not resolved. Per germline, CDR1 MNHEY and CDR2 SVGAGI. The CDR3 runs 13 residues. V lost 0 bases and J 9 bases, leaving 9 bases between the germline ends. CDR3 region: CASSYSSVSEQFF. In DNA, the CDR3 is TGTGCCAGCAGTTACTCGTCGGTATCTGAGCAGTTCTTC.

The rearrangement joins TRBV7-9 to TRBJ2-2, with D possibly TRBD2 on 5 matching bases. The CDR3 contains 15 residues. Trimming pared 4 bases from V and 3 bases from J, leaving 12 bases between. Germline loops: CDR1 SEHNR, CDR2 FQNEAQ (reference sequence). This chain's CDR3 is CASSSAGLHTGELFF. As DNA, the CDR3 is TGTGCCAGCAGCTCCGCCGGACTCCACACCGGGGAGCTGTTTTTT.

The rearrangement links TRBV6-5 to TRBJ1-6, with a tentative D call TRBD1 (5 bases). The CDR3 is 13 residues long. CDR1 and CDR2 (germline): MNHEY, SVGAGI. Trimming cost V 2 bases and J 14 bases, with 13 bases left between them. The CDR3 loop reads CASSYMGGGTLHF. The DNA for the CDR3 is TGTGCCAGCAGTTACATGGGGGGAGGGACCCTCCACTTT.

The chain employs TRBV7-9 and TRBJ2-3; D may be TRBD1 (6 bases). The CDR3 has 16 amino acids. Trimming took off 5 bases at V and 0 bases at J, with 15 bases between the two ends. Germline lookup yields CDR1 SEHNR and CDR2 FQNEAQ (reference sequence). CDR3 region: CASSRTRGFSTDTQYF. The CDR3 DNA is TGTGCCAGCAGCAGGACAAGGGGGTTTAGCACAGATACGCAGTATTTT.

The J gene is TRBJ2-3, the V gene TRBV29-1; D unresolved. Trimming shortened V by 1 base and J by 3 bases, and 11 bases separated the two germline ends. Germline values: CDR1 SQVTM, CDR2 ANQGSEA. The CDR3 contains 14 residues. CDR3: CSVEAKSGTDTQYF. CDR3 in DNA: TGCAGCGTTGAAGCCAAGTCCGGTACAGATACGCAGTATTTT.